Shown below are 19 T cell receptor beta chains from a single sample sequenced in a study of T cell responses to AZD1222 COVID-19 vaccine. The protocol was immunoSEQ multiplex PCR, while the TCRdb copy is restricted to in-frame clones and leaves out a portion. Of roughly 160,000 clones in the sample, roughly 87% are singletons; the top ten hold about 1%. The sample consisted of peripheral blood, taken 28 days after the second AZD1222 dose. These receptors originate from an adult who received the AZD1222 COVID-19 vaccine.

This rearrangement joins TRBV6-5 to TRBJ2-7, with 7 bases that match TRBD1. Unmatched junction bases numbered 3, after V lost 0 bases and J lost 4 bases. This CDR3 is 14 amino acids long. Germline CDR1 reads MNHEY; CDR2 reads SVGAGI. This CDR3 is CASSYSRQGYEQYF. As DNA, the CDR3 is TGTGCCAGCAGTTACTCGAGACAGGGTTACGAGCAGTACTTC.

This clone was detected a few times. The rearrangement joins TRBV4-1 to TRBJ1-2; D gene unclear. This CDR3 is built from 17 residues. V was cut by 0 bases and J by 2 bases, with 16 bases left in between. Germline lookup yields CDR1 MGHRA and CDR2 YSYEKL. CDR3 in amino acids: CASSQDRNTSPNYGYTF. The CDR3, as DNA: TGCGCCAGCAGCCAAGATAGGAACACCTCACCAAACTATGGCTACACCTTC.

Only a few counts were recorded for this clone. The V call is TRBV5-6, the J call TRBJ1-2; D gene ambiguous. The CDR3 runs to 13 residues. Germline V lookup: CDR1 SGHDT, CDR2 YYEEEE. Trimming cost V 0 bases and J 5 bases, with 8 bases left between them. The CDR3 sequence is CASSLDPGYGYTF. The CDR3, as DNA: TGTGCCAGCAGCTTGGATCCAGGTTATGGCTACACCTTC.

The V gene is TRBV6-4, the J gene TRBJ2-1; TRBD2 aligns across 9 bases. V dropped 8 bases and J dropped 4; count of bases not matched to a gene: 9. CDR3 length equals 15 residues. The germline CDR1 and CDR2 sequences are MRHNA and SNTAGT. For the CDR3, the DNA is TGTGCCAGCTCTCGAATAGCGGGGGATTACAATGAGCAGTTCTTC. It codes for CASSRIAGDYNEQFF.

The CDR3 region is CASSSQGVDGEQYF. The CDR3 region has the DNA TGTGCCAGCAGTTCACAGGGGGTGGACGGGGAGCAGTACTTC. V and J are TRBV27 and TRBJ2-7; 8 nucleotides agree with TRBD1. The V segment lost 4 bases and the J segment 7 bases; nucleotides outside the gene matches: 9. The CDR3 consists of 14 residues. Germline assignment: CDR1 MNHEY and CDR2 SMNVEV (reference sequence).

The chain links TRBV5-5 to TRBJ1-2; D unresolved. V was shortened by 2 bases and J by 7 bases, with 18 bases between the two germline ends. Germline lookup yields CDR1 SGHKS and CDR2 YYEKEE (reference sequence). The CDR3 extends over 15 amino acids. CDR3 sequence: CASSLKSDLSGGYTF. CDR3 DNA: TGTGCCAGCAGCTTAAAAAGTGACCTATCTGGTGGCTACACCTTC.

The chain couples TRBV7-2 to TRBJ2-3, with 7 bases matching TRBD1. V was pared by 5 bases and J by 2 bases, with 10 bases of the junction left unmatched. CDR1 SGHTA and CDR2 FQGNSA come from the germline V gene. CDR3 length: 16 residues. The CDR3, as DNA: TGTGCCAGCAGCCCGACGATAGGGGGCCTCACAGATACGCAGTATTTT. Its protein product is CASSPTIGGLTDTQYF.

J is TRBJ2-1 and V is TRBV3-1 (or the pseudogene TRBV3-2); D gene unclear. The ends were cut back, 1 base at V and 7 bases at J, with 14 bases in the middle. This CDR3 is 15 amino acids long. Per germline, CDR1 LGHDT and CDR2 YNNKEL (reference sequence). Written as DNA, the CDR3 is TGTGCCAGCAGCCAAGGACCCCAAATTGGGAATGAGCAGTTCTTC. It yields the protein CASSQGPQIGNEQFF.

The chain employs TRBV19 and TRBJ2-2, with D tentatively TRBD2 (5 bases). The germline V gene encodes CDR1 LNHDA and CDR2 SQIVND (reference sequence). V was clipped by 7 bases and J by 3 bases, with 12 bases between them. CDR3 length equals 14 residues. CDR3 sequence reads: CASNRGWDTGELFF. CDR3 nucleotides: TGTGCCAGTAATCGCGGGTGGGACACCGGGGAGCTGTTTTTT. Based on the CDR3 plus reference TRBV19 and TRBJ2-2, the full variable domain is DGGITQSPKYLFRKEGQNVTLSCEQNLNHDAMYWYRQDPGQGLRLIYYSQIVNDFQKGDIAEGYSVSREKKESFPLTVTSAQKNPTAFYLCASNRGWDTGELFFGEGSRLTVL.

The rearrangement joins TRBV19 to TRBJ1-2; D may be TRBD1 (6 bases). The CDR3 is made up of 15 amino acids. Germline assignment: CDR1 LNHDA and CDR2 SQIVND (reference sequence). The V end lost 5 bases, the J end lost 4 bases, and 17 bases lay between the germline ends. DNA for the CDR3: TGTGCCAGTAGTGATAGGGGGGCGGACGGCTATGGCTACACCTTC. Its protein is CASSDRGADGYGYTF.

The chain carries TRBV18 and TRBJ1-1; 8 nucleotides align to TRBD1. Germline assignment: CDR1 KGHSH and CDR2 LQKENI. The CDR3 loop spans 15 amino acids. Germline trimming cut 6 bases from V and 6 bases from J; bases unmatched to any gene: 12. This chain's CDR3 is CASSLRTGREAEAFF. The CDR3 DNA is TGTGCCAGCTCCCTAAGGACAGGGAGGGAGGCTGAAGCTTTCTTT.

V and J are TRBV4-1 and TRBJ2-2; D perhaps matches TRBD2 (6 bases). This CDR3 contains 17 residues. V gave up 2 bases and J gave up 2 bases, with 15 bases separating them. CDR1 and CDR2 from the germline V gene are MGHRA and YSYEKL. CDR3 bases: TGCGCCAGCAGCCAAAAAGATATGGGACTTAACACCGGGGAGCTGTTTTTT. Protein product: CASSQKDMGLNTGELFF.

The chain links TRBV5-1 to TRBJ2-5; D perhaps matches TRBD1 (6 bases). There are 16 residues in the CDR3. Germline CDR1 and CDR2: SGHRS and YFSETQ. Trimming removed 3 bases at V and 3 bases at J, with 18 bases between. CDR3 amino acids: CASSSRDTPYEETQYF. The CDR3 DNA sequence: TGCGCCAGCAGCTCGAGGGACACCCCATACGAAGAGACCCAGTACTTC.

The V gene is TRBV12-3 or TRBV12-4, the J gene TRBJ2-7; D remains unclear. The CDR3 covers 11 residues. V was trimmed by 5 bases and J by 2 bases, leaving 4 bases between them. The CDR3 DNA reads TGTGCCAGCAGTATGGCCTACGAGCAGTACTTC. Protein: CASSMAYEQYF.

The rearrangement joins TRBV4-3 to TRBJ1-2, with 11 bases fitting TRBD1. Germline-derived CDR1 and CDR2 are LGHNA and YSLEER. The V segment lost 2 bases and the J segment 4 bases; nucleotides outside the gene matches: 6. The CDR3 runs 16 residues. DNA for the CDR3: TGCGCCAGCAGCCAACTCGGACAGGGGGCGGCCTATGGCTACACCTTC. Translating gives CASSQLGQGAAYGYTF.

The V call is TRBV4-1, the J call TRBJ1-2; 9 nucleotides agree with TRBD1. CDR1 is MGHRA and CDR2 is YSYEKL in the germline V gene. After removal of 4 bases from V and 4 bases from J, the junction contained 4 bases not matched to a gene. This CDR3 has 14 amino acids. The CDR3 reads CASSLRQGVYGYTF. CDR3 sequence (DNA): TGCGCCAGCAGCCTACGACAGGGGGTCTATGGCTACACCTTC.

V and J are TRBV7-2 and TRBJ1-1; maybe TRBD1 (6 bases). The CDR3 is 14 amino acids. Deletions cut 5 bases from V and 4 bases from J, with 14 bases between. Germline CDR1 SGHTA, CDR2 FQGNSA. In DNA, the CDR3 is TGTGCCAGCAGCGACCGAGGGGGTTTCACTGAAGCTTTCTTT. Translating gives CASSDRGGFTEAFF.

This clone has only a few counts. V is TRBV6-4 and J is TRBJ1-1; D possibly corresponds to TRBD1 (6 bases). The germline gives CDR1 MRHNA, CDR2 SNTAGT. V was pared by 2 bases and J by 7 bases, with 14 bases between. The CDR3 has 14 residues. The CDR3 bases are TGTGCCAGCAGTGACGGTGCAGGGGCGGGTGAAGCTTTCTTT. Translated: CASSDGAGAGEAFF.

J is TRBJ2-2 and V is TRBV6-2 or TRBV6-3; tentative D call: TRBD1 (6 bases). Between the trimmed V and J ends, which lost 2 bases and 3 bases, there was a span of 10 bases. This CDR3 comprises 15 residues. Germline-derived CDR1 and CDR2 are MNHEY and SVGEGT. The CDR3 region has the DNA TGTGCCAGCAGTTACCCAGGGGTATACACCGGGGAGCTGTTTTTT. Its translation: CASSYPGVYTGELFF.